The entry that follows covers one T cell receptor beta chain sequence. The entry originates in a study of blood T cell repertoires in COVID-19. Turning to the study itself: The samples span acute and convalescent COVID-19 from the United States, Italy and Spain. Nucleic acid was either cDNA or gDNA, and it came from T cells, B-cell-depleted T cells, or PBMCs.

Per germline, CDR1 GTSNPN and CDR2 SVGIG (reference sequence). This CDR3 has 17 residues. V was trimmed by 4 bases and J by 2 bases, leaving 22 bases between them. How the authors handled the data: Estimated nucleated cell counts came from reference gene primer amplification. Here immunoSEQ multiplex PCR was the method, and the copy in TCRdb shows in-frame clones only, minus some. That table furnishes V, J and clone size, whereas the DNA furnished D and trimming. The sample shows tens of thousands of clones, 90% of them seen only once. Input material: peripheral blood. The chain recombines TRBV30 with TRBJ2-3; D is undetermined. This TCR came from a man in his forties with acute or convalescent COVID-19. CDR3 DNA: TGTGCCTGGATCCTCCCGGGTCTACTGAAATCCACAGATACGCAGTATTTT. Translating it yields CAWILPGLLKSTDTQYF. Full variable domain (outside the CDR3, taken from reference TRBV30 and TRBJ2-3): SQTIHQWPATLVQPVGSPLSLECTVEGTSNPNLYWYRQAAGRGLQLLFYSVGIGQISSEVPQNLSASRPQDRQFILSSKKLLLSDSGFYLCAWILPGLLKSTDTQYFGPGTRLTVL.